The 15 T cell receptor beta chains given below trace back to one sample, sequenced in a study of T cell repertoires in cytomegalovirus infection. TCRdb independently ran MiXCR on the reads; one entry per CDR3 protein. The sample includes roughly 720,000 distinct CDR3 sequences, roughly 36% of them seen just once. The sample was PBMCs. The receptors were gathered from a human donor in good health (CMV status not recorded). Some clones in this sample may be carry-over from other donors' samples.

The J gene is TRBJ2-7, the V gene TRBV6-5; 12 bases match TRBD2. The germline CDR1 and CDR2 sequences are MNHEY and SVGAGI. The CDR3 is 14 residues long. J lost 6 bases, V lost 5 bases, and 5 bases had no gene match. The CDR3 spells CASSTTSGGLEQYF. The CDR3 nucleotides read TGTGCCAGCAGTACGACTAGCGGGGGCCTCGAGCAGTACTTC.

This chain connects TRBV10-3 to TRBJ1-5; no definite D call. V shed 0 bases and J shed 10 bases, with 13 bases lying between them. Germline V gene sequence: CDR1 ENHRY, CDR2 SYGVKD. This CDR3 has 14 amino acids. CDR3 in amino acids: CAISESDGKSPQHF. As DNA, the CDR3 is TGTGCCATCAGTGAGTCGGACGGGAAGAGTCCCCAGCATTTT.

The chain is built from TRBV18 and TRBJ2-7; D is undetermined. The CDR3 is 11 residues long. Germline CDR1 and CDR2: KGHSH and LQKENI. V was pared by 2 bases and J by 5 bases, with 4 bases between. For the CDR3, the DNA is TGTGCCAGCTCACCAATGGACGAGCAGTACTTC. Its protein product is CASSPMDEQYF.

The chain is built from TRBV5-1 and TRBJ2-5; no clear D gene. The ends were cut back, 4 bases at V and 1 base at J, with 8 bases in the middle. Germline CDR1 and CDR2: SGHRS and YFSETQ. The CDR3 has 13 residues. Written as DNA, the CDR3 is TGCGCCAGCAGCACCGGGTCCCAAGAGACCCAGTACTTC. It codes for CASSTGSQETQYF.

This clonotype appeared a few times. The genes are TRBV20-1 and TRBJ2-2; 9 bases are shared with TRBD1. Germline trimming cut 0 bases from V and 1 base from J; bases unmatched to any gene: 3. The CDR3 has 16 residues. The germline V gene encodes CDR1 DFQATT and CDR2 SNEGSKA (reference sequence). CDR3 protein: CSARDPTGGNTGELFF. The CDR3 DNA follows: TGCAGTGCTAGAGATCCGACAGGGGGGAACACCGGGGAGCTGTTTTTT.

This clonotype was counted many times. The chain combines TRBV7-9 with TRBJ1-2, with TRBD1 matching 9 bases. This CDR3 has 14 residues. CDR1 SEHNR and CDR2 FQNEAQ come from the germline V gene (reference sequence). J was trimmed by 3 bases and V by 5 bases; bases with no gene match: 4. The CDR3 DNA sequence: TGTGCCAGCAGCACAGGGGGCGGACACTATGGCTACACCTTC. This encodes CASSTGGGHYGYTF.

The rearrangement links TRBV30 to TRBJ1-3; 7 bases are shared with TRBD1. Trimming at V came to 3 bases and at J to 0 bases, leaving 2 bases not matched to a gene. Germline V CDR1 and CDR2: GTSNPN, SVGIG (reference sequence). This CDR3 comprises 14 residues. The CDR3 DNA sequence: TGTGCCTGGAGCGGGGACAGCTCTGGAAACACCATATATTTT. Translation gives CAWSGDSSGNTIYF.

The rearrangement uses TRBV24-1 and TRBJ1-5, with D uncertain. This CDR3 has 15 residues. V shed 4 bases and J shed 2 bases, with 11 bases lying between them. Germline V gene data show CDR1 as KGHDR and CDR2 as SFDVKD. The CDR3 region is CATSEAGNGNQPQHF. The CDR3 DNA sequence: TGTGCCACCAGTGAGGCAGGAAATGGCAATCAGCCCCAGCATTTT.

J is TRBJ1-2 and V is TRBV5-1; 10 bases align to TRBD1. The CDR3 contains 15 residues. V gave up 4 bases and J gave up 8 bases; unmatched junction bases: 11. CDR1 SGHRS and CDR2 YFSETQ come from the germline V gene. CDR3 region: CASSPRDRGTTGYTF. As DNA, the CDR3 is TGCGCCAGCAGCCCACGGGACAGGGGTACCACCGGCTACACCTTC.

The chain couples TRBV28 to TRBJ1-6, with 7 positions matching TRBD1. The CDR3 sequence is 14 residues long. Trimming took 8 bases from V and 5 from J; bases not matched to a gene: 6. Germline CDR1 reads MDHEN; CDR2 reads SYDVKM. The CDR3 DNA sequence: TGTGCCAGCGGGGGACAGAGGAATAATTCACCCCTCCACTTT. Its translation is CASGGQRNNSPLHF.

This clonotype was observed a few times. The genes are TRBV24-1 and TRBJ2-1; 8 bases align to TRBD2. The CDR3 spans 15 residues. Looked up from germline, CDR1 is KGHDR and CDR2 is SFDVKD. Unmatched junction bases numbered 8, after V lost 5 bases and J lost 6 bases. CDR3 in amino acids: CATSAPGLGVNEQFF. The CDR3 DNA is TGTGCCACCAGTGCCCCGGGACTAGGAGTCAATGAGCAGTTCTTC.

The V call is TRBV9, the J call TRBJ1-4, with 9 positions matching TRBD1. The CDR3 extends over 15 amino acids. Losses at the gene ends were 0 bases for V and 7 bases for J; bases not matched to a gene: 4. Germline values: CDR1 SGDLS, CDR2 YYNGEE. DNA for the CDR3: TGTGCCAGCAGCGTAGCAACAGGGGGCACTGAAAAACTGTTTTTT. It translates to CASSVATGGTEKLFF.

This clonotype was counted a few times. The chain combines TRBV12-3 or TRBV12-4 with TRBJ2-3, with D perhaps being TRBD1 or TRBD2 (6 bases each). V was pared by 3 bases and J by 2 bases, with 12 bases between. The CDR3 length is 15 residues. The CDR3 here is CASSFGGVFTDTQYF. CDR3 in DNA: TGTGCCAGCAGTTTCGGGGGCGTTTTCACAGATACGCAGTATTTT.

This clonotype was observed many times. The rearrangement uses TRBV28 and TRBJ2-7; 9 nucleotides line up with TRBD2. The germline V gene has CDR1 MDHEN and CDR2 SYDVKM. J lost 2 bases, V lost 6 bases, and 8 bases had no gene match. CDR3 size: 15 residues. The CDR3 is CASSRRGGGAYEQYF. Written as DNA, the CDR3 is TGTGCCAGCAGCCGTCGCGGGGGGGGGGCCTACGAGCAGTACTTC.

V usage is TRBV20-1 and J usage is TRBJ1-5; D perhaps matches TRBD1 (5 bases). The ends were cut back, 5 bases at V and 4 bases at J, with 15 bases in the middle. Germline-derived CDR1 and CDR2 are DFQATT and SNEGSKA (reference sequence). This CDR3 spans 14 amino acids. This CDR3 reads CSAPGQGSNQPQHF. The CDR3 DNA reads TGCAGTGCTCCTGGACAAGGGTCAAATCAGCCCCAGCATTTT.